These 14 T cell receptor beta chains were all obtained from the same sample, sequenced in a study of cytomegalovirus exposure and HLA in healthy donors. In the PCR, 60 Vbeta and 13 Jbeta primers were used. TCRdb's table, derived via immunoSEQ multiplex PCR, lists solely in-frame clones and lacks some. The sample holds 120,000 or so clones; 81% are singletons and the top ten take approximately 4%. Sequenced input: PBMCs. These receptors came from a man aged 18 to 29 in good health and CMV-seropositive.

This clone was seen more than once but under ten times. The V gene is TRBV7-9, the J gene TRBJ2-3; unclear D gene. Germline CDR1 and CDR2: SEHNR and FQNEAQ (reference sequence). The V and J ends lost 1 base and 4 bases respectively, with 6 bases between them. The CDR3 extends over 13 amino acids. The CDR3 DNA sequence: TGTGCCAGCAGCTTAGTGGCTGCAGATACGCAGTATTTT. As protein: CASSLVAADTQYF.

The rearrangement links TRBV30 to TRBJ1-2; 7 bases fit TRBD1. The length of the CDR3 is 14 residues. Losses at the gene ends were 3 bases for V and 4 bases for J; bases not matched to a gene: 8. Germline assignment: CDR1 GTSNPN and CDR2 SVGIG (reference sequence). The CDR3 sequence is CAWSWTGSPYGYTF. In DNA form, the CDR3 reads TGTGCCTGGAGCTGGACAGGTTCTCCCTATGGCTACACCTTC.

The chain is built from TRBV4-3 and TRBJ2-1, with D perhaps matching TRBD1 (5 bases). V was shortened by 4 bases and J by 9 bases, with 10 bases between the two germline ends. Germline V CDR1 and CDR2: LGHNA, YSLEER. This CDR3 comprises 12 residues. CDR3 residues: CASSRVQGEQFF. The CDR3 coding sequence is TGCGCCAGCAGCCGCGTCCAGGGTGAGCAGTTCTTC.

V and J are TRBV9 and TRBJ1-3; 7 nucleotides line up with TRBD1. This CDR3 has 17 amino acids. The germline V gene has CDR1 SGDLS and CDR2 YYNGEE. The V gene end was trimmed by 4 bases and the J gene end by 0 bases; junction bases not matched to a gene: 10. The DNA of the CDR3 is TGTGCCAGCAGCCCCCGACAGGGCCCCCTCTCTGGAAACACCATATATTTT. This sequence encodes CASSPRQGPLSGNTIYF.

In nucleotides, the CDR3 is TGTGCCAGCAGAACACAGGCGGGGGGCACTGAAGCTTTCTTT. Its protein product is CASRTQAGGTEAFF. The J gene is TRBJ1-1, the V gene TRBV2; possible D gene TRBD1, 5 bases. Trimming took off 6 bases at V and 4 bases at J, with 15 bases between the two ends. The CDR3 runs to 14 residues. Germline V gives CDR1 SNHLY, CDR2 FYNNEI.

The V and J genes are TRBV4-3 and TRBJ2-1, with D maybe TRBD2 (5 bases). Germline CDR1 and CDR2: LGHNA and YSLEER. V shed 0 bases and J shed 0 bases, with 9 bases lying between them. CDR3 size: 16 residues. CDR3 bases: TGCGCCAGCAGCCAAGAAACGGGGAGCTCCTACAATGAGCAGTTCTTC. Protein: CASSQETGSSYNEQFF.

In DNA, the CDR3 is TGTGCCAGCCGGCTCGGAGGCGCGTCCCACGAGCAGTACTTC. It specifies CASRLGGASHEQYF. The chain is built from TRBV7-2 and TRBJ2-7, with a possible D match to TRBD2 (5 bases). V was trimmed by 8 bases and J by 5 bases, leaving 19 bases between them. The CDR3 is made up of 14 amino acids. Germline V gene sequence: CDR1 SGHTA, CDR2 FQGNSA.

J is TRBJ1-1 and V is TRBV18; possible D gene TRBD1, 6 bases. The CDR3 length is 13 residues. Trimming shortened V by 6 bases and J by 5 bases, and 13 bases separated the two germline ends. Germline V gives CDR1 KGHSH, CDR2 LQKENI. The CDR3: CASSAGEGTEAFF. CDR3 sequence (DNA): TGTGCCAGCTCGGCAGGGGAGGGAACTGAAGCTTTCTTT.

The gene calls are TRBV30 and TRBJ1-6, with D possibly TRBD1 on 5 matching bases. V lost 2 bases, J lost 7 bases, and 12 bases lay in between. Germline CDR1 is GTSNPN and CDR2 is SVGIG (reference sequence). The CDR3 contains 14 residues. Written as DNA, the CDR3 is TGTGCCTGGAGTCGGGGGGGAGTCAATTCACCCCTCCACTTT. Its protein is CAWSRGGVNSPLHF.

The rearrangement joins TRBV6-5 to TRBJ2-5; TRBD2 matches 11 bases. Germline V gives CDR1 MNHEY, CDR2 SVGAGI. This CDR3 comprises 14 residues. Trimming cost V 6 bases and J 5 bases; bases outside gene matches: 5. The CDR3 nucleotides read TGTGCCAGCAGGATAGCGGGAGGGCAGGAGACCCAGTACTTC. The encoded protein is CASRIAGGQETQYF.

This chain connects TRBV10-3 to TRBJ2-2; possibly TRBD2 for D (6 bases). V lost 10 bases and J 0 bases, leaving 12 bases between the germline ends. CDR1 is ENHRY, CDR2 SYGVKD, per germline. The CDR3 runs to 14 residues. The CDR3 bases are TGTGCCACGTGGGGCGGGGCGAACACCGGGGAGCTGTTTTTT. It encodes CATWGGANTGELFF.

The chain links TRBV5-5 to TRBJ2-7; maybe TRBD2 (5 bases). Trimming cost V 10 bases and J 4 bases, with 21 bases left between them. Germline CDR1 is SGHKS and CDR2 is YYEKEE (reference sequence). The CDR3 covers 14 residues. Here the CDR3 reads CASDPEGDLYEQYF. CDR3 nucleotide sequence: TGTGCCTCAGACCCCGAGGGAGACCTATACGAGCAGTACTTC.

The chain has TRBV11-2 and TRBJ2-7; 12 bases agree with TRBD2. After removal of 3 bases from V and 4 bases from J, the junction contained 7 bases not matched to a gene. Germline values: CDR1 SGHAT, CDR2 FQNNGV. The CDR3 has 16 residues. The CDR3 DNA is TGTGCCAGCAGCTTCCAAGGACTAGCGGGACCATACGAGCAGTACTTC. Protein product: CASSFQGLAGPYEQYF.

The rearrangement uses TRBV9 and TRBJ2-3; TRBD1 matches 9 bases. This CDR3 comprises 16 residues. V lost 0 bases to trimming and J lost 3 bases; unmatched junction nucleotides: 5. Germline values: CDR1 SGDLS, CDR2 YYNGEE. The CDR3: CASSVGRDRETDTQYF. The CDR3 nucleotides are TGTGCCAGCAGCGTAGGTCGGGACAGGGAGACAGATACGCAGTATTTT.